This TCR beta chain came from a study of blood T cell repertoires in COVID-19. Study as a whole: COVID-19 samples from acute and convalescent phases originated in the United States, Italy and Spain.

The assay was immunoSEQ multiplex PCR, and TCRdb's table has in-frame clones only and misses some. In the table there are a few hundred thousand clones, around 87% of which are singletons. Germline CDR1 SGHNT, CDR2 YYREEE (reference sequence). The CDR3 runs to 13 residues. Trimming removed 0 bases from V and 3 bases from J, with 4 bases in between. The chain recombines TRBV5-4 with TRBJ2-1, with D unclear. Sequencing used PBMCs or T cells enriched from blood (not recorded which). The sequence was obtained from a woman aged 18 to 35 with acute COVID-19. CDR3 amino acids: CASSLAHYNEQFF. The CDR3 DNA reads TGTGCCAGCAGCTTGGCCCACTACAATGAGCAGTTCTTC.